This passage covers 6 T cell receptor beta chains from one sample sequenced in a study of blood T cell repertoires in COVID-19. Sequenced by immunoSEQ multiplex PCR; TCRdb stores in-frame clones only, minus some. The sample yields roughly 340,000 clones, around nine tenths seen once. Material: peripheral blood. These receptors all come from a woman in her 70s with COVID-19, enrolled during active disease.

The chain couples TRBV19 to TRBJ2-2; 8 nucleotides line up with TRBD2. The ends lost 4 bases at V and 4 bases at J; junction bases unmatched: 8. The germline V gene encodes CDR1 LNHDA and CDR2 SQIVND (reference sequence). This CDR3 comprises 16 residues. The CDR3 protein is CASSKSLAGFTGELFF. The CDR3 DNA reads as TGTGCCAGTAGTAAGAGCTTAGCGGGGTTCACCGGGGAGCTGTTTTTT.

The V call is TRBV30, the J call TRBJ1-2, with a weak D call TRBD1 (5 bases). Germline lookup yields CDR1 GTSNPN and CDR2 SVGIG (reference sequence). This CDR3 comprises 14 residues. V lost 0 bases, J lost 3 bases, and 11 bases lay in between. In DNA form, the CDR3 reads TGTGCCTGGAGTGTACTTGTAGGGGACTATGGCTACACCTTC. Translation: CAWSVLVGDYGYTF.

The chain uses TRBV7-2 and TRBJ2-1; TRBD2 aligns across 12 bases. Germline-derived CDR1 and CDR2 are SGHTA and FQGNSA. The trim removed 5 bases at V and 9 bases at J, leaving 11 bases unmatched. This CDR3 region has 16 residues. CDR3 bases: TGTGCCAGCAGCCTACGGGTGACTAGCGGGGGTTTTGAGCAGTTCTTC. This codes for CASSLRVTSGGFEQFF.

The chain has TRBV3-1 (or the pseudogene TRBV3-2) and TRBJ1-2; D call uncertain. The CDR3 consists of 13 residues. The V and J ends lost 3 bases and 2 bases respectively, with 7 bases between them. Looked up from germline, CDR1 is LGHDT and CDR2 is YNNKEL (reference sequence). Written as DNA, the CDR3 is TGTGCCAGCAGCCAGGGAGCAAACTATGGCTACACCTTC. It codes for CASSQGANYGYTF.

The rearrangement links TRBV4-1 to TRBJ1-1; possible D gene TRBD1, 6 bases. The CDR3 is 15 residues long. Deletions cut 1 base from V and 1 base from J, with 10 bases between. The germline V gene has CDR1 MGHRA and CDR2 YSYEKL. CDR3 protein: CASSQGPGQNTEAFF. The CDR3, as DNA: TGCGCCAGCAGCCAAGGTCCGGGACAGAACACTGAAGCTTTCTTT.

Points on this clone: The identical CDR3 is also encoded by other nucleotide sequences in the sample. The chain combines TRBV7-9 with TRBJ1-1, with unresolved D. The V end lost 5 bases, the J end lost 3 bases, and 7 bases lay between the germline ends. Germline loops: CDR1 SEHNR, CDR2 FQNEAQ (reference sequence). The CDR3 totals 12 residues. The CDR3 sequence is CASSPRDTEAFF. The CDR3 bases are TGTGCCAGCAGCCCCCGGGACACTGAAGCTTTCTTT. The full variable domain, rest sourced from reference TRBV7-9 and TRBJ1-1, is DTGVSQNPRHKITKRGQNVTFRCDPISEHNRLYWYRQTLGQGPEFLTYFQNEAQLEKSRLLSDRFSAERPKGSFSTLEIQRTEQGDSAMYLCASSPRDTEAFFGQGTRLTVV.